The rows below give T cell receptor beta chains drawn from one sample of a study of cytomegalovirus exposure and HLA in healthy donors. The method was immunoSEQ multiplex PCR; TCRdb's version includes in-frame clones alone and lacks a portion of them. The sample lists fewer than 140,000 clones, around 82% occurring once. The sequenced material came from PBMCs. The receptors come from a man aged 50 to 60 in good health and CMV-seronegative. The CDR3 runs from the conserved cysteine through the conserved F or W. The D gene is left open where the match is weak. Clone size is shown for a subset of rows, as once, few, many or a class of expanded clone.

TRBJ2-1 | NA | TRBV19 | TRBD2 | TGTGCCAGTAGTGTCGCTAGCGGGGATGAGCAGTTCTTC | CASSVASGDEQFF
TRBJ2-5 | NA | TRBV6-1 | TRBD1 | TGTGCCAGCAGGCTTCCGGGACAGGGCCAAAAGACCCAGTACTTC | CASRLPGQGQKTQYF
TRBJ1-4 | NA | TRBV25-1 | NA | TGTGCCAGCAAACTGGAGATAACTGAAAAACTGTTTTTT | CASKLEITEKLFF
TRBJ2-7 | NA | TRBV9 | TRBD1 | TGTGCCAGCAGCGTAGGGACAGGGGCCATCTCCTACGAGCAGTACTTC | CASSVGTGAISYEQYF
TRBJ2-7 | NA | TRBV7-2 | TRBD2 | TGTGCCAGCAGCCAGCGGGGGGGACCCTACGAGCAGTACTTC | CASSQRGGPYEQYF
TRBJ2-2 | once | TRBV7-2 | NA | TGTGCCAGCAGTTTAAACCACAGGGCCTCGGGCACCGGGGAGCTGTTTTTT | CASSLNHRASGTGELFF
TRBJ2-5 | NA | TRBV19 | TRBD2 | TGTGCCAGTAGTGACGGGGGGGACATCTTTGCGACCCAGTACTTC | CASSDGGDIFATQYF
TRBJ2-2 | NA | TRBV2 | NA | TGTGCCAGCAGTGTTAGGCGGATCACCGGCGCCGGGGAGCTGTTTTTT | CASSVRRITGAGELFF
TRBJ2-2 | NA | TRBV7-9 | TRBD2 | TGTGCCAGCAGCTTCCGCCCTAGCGGGGGGGTAAACGGGGAGCTGTTTTTT | CASSFRPSGGVNGELFF
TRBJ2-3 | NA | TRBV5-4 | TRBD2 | TGTGCCAGCGGCCATAGCGGGGAGAGCACAGATACGCAGTATTTT | CASGHSGESTDTQYF
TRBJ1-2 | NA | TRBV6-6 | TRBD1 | TGTGCCAGCAGCAGCGGTCCGGGACAGGGGAACTATGGCTACACCTTC | CASSSGPGQGNYGYTF
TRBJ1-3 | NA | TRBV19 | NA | TGTGCCAGTAGTATAAACAGGGCCTCTGGAAACACCATATATTTT | CASSINRASGNTIYF
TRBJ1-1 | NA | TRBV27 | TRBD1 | TGTGCCAGCAAACTGGGACAGCTGAACACTGAAGCTTTCTTT | CASKLGQLNTEAFF
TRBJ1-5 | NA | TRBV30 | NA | TGTGCCTGGAGCTTAGCTGACAATCAGCCCCAGCATTTT | CAWSLADNQPQHF
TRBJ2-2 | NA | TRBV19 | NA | TGTGCCAGTAGTCAGAATGAGCGGAGGAACACCGGGGAGCTGTTTTTT | CASSQNERRNTGELFF
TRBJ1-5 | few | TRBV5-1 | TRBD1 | TGCGCCAGCAGCTCCGATGGACAGGGCAATCAGCCCCAGCATTTT | CASSSDGQGNQPQHF
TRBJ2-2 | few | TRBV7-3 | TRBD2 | TGTGCCAGCAGCTTAAATGGGGGGGCGAACACCGGGGAGCTGTTTTTT | CASSLNGGANTGELFF
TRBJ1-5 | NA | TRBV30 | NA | TGTGCCTGGAGTATCGGGGAATATCAGCCCCAGCATTTT | CAWSIGEYQPQHF
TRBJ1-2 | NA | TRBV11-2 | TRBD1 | TGTGCCAGCAGCGCCCTGAAGACAGGGCGGTACACCTTC | CASSALKTGRYTF
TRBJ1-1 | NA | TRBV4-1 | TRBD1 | TGCGCCAGCAGCCTACACAGGGGCGCTGAAGCTTTCTTT | CASSLHRGAEAFF
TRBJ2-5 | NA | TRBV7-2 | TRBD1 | TGTGCCAGCAGCTATGGACAGGAACAAGAGACCCAGTACTTC | CASSYGQEQETQYF
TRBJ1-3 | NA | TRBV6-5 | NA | TGTGCCAGCAGTTTACAGGGCTCTGGAAACACCATATATTTT | CASSLQGSGNTIYF
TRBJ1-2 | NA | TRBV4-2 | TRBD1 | TGTGCCAGCAGCCAAGATTATGACAGGGGACCTTGGGGCTACACCTTC | CASSQDYDRGPWGYTF
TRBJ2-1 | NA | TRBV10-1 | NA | TGCGCCAGCAGTGCAACAGGGATCGTCCACAATGAGCAGTTCTTC | CASSATGIVHNEQFF
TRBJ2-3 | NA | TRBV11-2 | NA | TGTGCCAGCAGCTTATACGAAGAACAGGGTGCAGATACGCAGTATTTT | CASSLYEEQGADTQYF
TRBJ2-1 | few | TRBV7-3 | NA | TGTGCCAGCAGCTCTCTTAACTCCGGTGAGCAGTTCTTC | CASSSLNSGEQFF
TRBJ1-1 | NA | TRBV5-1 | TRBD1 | TGCGCCAGCAGCCCATCGGGACAGACAGCTTTCTTT | CASSPSGQTAFF
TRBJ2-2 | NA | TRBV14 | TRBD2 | TGTGCCAGCAGCCAAGATCAGGGGACTAGCGGGGGAGAGAACACCGGGGAGCTGTTTTTT | CASSQDQGTSGGENTGELFF
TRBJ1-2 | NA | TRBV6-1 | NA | TGTGCCAGCAGTGAAGCGGCAGACAGTCATGGCTACACCTTC | CASSEAADSHGYTF
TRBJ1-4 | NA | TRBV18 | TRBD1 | TGTGCCAGCTCACCCAGGACAGGGGATGAAAAACTGTTTTTT | CASSPRTGDEKLFF
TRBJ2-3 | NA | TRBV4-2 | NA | TGTGCCAGCAGCCAAGATACGCGGGATACGCAGTATTTT | CASSQDTRDTQYF
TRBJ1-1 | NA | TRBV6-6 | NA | TGTGCCAGCAGCGTTTTGGGACTGAAGGGGACTGAAGCTTTCTTT | CASSVLGLKGTEAFF
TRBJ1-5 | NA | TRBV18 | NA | TGTGCCAGCTCCGCCGTCGGGGTATGGAGCGGAGGCGGCAATCAGCCCCAGCATTTT | CASSAVGVWSGGGNQPQHF
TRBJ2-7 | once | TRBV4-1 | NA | TGCGCCAGCAGCCAATCCCCCCTATACGAGCAGTACTTC | CASSQSPLYEQYF
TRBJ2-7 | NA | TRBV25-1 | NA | TGTGCCAGCAGCGAACCCGGGGTTCGCTACGAGCAGTACTTC | CASSEPGVRYEQYF
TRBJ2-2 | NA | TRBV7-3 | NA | TGTGCCAGCAGCGCCAAAAACGTAGCGAACACCGGGGAGCTGTTTTTT | CASSAKNVANTGELFF
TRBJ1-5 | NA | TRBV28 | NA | TGTGCCAGCAACGGGAATCAGCCCCAGCATTTT | CASNGNQPQHF
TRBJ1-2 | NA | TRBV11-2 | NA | TGTGCCAGCAGCTTAACAGGGAACAACTATGGCTACACCTTC | CASSLTGNNYGYTF
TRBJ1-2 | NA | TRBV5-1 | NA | TGCGCCAGCAGCCGCGGGGCCTATGGCTACACCTTC | CASSRGAYGYTF
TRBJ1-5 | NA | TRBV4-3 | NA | TGCGCCAGCAGCCAAGATGGAGGGAATCAGCCCCAGCATTTT | CASSQDGGNQPQHF
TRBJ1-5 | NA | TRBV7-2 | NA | TGTGCCATAGGGGGGGAAGGGCAGCCCCAGCATTTT | CAIGGEGQPQHF
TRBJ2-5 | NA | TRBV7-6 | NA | TGTGCCAGCAGCCCACTGCAAGGGGGGGTGACCCAGTACTTC | CASSPLQGGVTQYF
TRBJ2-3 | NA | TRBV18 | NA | TGTGCCAGCTCACCAAATTTTTCCAGCGGCACAGATACGCAGTATTTT | CASSPNFSSGTDTQYF
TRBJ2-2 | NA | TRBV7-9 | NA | TGTGCCAGCAGCTCAACTAGCCTTGCCGGGGAGCTGTTTTTT | CASSSTSLAGELFF
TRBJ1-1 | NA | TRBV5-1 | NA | TGCGCCAGCACCAACACCGAACAGGGCCTGAACACTGAAGCTTTCTTT | CASTNTEQGLNTEAFF
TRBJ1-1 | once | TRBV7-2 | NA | TGTGCCAGCAGCTCAGTCGGGGGGCAGGGACCTGAAGCTTTCTTT | CASSSVGGQGPEAFF
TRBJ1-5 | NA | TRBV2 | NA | TGTGCCAGCAGTGATTCGGCGGTGGAGCCCCAGCATTTT | CASSDSAVEPQHF
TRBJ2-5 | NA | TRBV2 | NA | TGTGCCAGCTTAAACAGCCTACAAGAGACCCAGTACTTC | CASLNSLQETQYF